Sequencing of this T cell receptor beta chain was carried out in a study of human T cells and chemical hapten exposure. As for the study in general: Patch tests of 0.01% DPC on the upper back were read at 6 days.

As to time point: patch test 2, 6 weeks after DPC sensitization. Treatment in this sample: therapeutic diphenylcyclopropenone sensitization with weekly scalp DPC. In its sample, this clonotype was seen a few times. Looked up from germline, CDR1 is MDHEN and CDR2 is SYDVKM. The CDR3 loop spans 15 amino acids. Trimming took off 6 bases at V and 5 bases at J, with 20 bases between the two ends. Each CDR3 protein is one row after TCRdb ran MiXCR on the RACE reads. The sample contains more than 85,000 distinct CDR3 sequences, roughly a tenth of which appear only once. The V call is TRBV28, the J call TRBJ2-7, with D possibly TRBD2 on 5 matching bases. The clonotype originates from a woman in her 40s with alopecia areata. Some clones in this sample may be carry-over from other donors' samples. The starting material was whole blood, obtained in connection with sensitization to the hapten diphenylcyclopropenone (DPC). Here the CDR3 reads CASSPRDRALDEQYF. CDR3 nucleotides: TGTGCCAGCAGCCCCCGGGATAGGGCTCTGGACGAGCAGTACTTC.